This TCR beta chain is drawn from a study of cytomegalovirus exposure and HLA in healthy donors. Study-level points and caveats: TCR beta V- and J-gene trimming, according to a later analysis, was linked to a missense DCLRE1C variant. In a later analysis, HLA-C alleles had the fewest associated TCRs, DRB1 alleles the most.

The CDR3 has 17 residues. CDR1 and CDR2 (germline): PRHDT, FYEKMQ (reference sequence). Trimming removed 3 bases from V and 0 bases from J; junction bases left unmatched: 8. The PCR ran on 60 Vbeta and 13 Jbeta primers. The table came from immunoSEQ multiplex PCR; TCRdb's copy has only in-frame clones and leaves some out. The data show roughly 100,000 clones, more than 9.5% seen once. This clone was counted a few times. Its antigen remains unknown. The sequenced sample was PBMCs. This chain connects TRBV13 to TRBJ2-3; the match to TRBD1 covers 8 bases. The sequence came from a middle-aged man in good health and CMV-seropositive. In DNA, the CDR3 is TGTGCCAGCAGCTTTCAAAAGCGGACAGGGAGCACAGATACGCAGTATTTT. Its protein product is CASSFQKRTGSTDTQYF.